The present T cell receptor (beta chain) was sequenced within a study of a mutant IDH1 vaccine in newly diagnosed glioma. Background on the study: Patients received eight vaccinations in weeks 1, 3, 5, 7, 11, 15, 19, 23.

Some clones are missing from TCRdb's copy, which holds only in-frame ones; the method was immunoSEQ multiplex PCR. The top ten clones hold 6.5% to 8.5% of a sample with roughly 62,000 clones, around 80% of them seen once. As to time point: week 5, during vaccination. Vaccine doses each comprised 300 ug of mutant IDH1 20-mer peptide, with topical imiquimod. Every donor had a new WHO grade 3 or 4 astrocytoma that was IDH1-mutant, with loss of nuclear ATRX. This clone showed up just once. Its antigen is still unknown. One junction end disagrees with the germline gene, perhaps due to a read error. This CDR3 spans 14 amino acids. Germline V gives CDR1 MDHEN, CDR2 SYDVKM.

The TCR comes from a woman between 45 and 60 years old with glioma. This chain connects TRBV28 to TRBJ1-5, with no clear D. The source was PBMCs, collected from a glioma patient whose treatment included an IDH1 peptide vaccine. The CDR3 region has the DNA TGTGCCACCACTACATCTGATAGCAATCAGCCTCAGCATTTT. It yields the protein CATTTSDSNQPQHF. The variable domain in full, completed from reference TRBV28 and TRBJ1-5, reads DVKVTQSSRYLVKRTGEKVFLECVQDMDHENMFWYRQDPGLGLRLIYFSYDVKMKEKGDIPEGYSVSREKKERFSLILESASTNQTSMYLCATTTSDSNQPQHFGDGTRLSIL.